These 12 T cell receptor beta chains were sequenced from one sample in a study of cytomegalovirus exposure and HLA in healthy donors. PCR primers comprised 60 Vbeta and 13 Jbeta primers. The data were produced by immunoSEQ multiplex PCR, yet TCRdb's version contains in-frame clones alone and is incomplete. The profile shows about 160,000 clones, around four fifths of them singletons. The material sequenced was PBMCs. These receptors originate from a man aged 18 to 29 in good health and CMV-seronegative.

This clone was seen only a few times. J is TRBJ1-5 and V is TRBV11-2; 10 bases are shared with TRBD1. The V segment lost 5 bases and the J segment 3 bases; nucleotides outside the gene matches: 10. The CDR3 length is 17 residues. CDR1 and CDR2 (germline): SGHAT, FQNNGV. This chain's CDR3 is CASSERGQGFPNQPQHF. For the CDR3, the DNA is TGTGCCAGCAGCGAACGGGGACAGGGGTTCCCCAATCAGCCCCAGCATTTT.

This clone was seen only once. This sequence joins TRBV27 and TRBJ1-1; D not resolved. V lost 2 bases and J lost 4, with 11 bases in between. From germline, CDR1 is MNHEY and CDR2 SMNVEV (reference sequence). The CDR3 consists of 14 residues. The CDR3 protein is CASSLLGRGTEAFF. CDR3 nucleotides: TGTGCCAGCAGTTTACTGGGCCGGGGCACTGAAGCTTTCTTT.

The chain has TRBV5-6 and TRBJ1-5, with 8 bases lining up with TRBD1. Per the germline V gene, CDR1 is SGHDT and CDR2 is YYEEEE. V shed 4 bases, J shed 2 bases, and the junction held 11 bases outside the gene matches. CDR3 length equals 17 residues. The chain's CDR3 is CASSPGTGRRGNQPQHF. CDR3 in DNA: TGTGCCAGCAGCCCTGGGACAGGCCGACGGGGCAATCAGCCCCAGCATTTT.

The rearrangement joins TRBV14 to TRBJ1-2; TRBD1 matches 9 bases. V shed 1 base, J shed 4 bases, and the junction held 1 base outside the gene matches. The germline V gene encodes CDR1 SGHDN and CDR2 FVKESK. The CDR3 is 14 residues long. DNA of the CDR3: TGTGCCAGCAGCCAAGTGGGACAGGGCTATGGCTACACCTTC. Amino acids: CASSQVGQGYGYTF.

V is TRBV7-9 and J is TRBJ2-4, with D perhaps matching TRBD2 (6 bases). Trimming stripped 5 bases from V and 0 bases from J, with 14 bases between. The CDR3 extends over 16 amino acids. CDR1 is SEHNR and CDR2 is FQNEAQ in the germline V gene (reference sequence). The CDR3 protein is CASSPRTGLAKNIQYF. In nucleotides, the CDR3 is TGTGCCAGCAGCCCCCGAACGGGACTAGCCAAAAACATTCAGTACTTC.

The J gene is TRBJ2-3, the V gene TRBV6-1; maybe TRBD1 (6 bases). The CDR3 sequence is 12 residues long. The germline V gene encodes CDR1 MNHNS and CDR2 SASEGT. The germline V and J ends were trimmed by 7 bases and 4 bases, with 9 bases remaining between them. CDR3 nucleotide sequence: TGTGCCAGCAATACAGGGCCAGATACGCAGTATTTT. Translated, it gives CASNTGPDTQYF.

This chain joins TRBV7-9 and TRBJ2-2; 7 bases map to TRBD1. V dropped 5 bases and J dropped 3; count of bases not matched to a gene: 3. CDR3 size: 14 residues. Germline V CDR1 and CDR2: SEHNR, FQNEAQ (reference sequence). CDR3 DNA sequence: TGTGCCAGCAGCCGTGGACAGGACACCGGGGAGCTGTTTTTT. Translated, it gives CASSRGQDTGELFF.

The rearrangement links TRBV5-1 to TRBJ2-5, with D tentatively TRBD2 (5 bases). V was trimmed by 7 bases and J by 3 bases, leaving 13 bases between them. CDR1 SGHRS and CDR2 YFSETQ come from the germline V gene. CDR3 length: 13 residues. CDR3 loop: CASAYPGKETQYF. CDR3 sequence (DNA): TGCGCCAGCGCATACCCCGGGAAAGAGACCCAGTACTTC.

This chain links TRBV4-1 with TRBJ2-1; 10 nucleotides agree with TRBD2. J lost 7 bases, V lost 1 base, and 7 bases had no gene match. The CDR3 extends over 16 amino acids. Germline CDR1 MGHRA, CDR2 YSYEKL. The CDR3 sequence is CASSQVSSGGANEQFF. The CDR3 nucleotides read TGCGCCAGCAGCCAAGTATCGAGCGGGGGGGCGAATGAGCAGTTCTTC.

This chain links TRBV7-2 with TRBJ2-7; D possibly corresponds to TRBD2 (6 bases). Germline V CDR1 and CDR2: SGHTA, FQGNSA. The V end lost 1 base, the J end lost 7 bases, and 14 bases lay between the germline ends. CDR3 length: 14 amino acids. The CDR3 spells CASSLGPSAGEQYF. The CDR3 bases are TGTGCCAGCAGCTTAGGTCCTAGCGCGGGTGAGCAGTACTTC.

This clone was seen only once. V is TRBV28 and J is TRBJ2-2; D is perhaps TRBD2 (6 bases). There are 22 residues in the CDR3. V shed 1 base and J shed 7 bases, with 34 bases lying between them. The germline gives CDR1 MDHEN, CDR2 SYDVKM. CDR3 coding DNA: TGTGCCAGCAGTTTATCGTTCAGCCGGGCCGAGTTTAACCGGGAGCAAGACGGGGAGCTGTTTTTT. It codes for CASSLSFSRAEFNREQDGELFF.

The chain combines TRBV15 with TRBJ2-7; perhaps TRBD1 as D (5 bases). This CDR3 is 15 amino acids long. Deletions cut 0 bases from V and 2 bases from J, with 11 bases between. Germline CDR1 LNHNV, CDR2 YYDKDF (reference sequence). CDR3 nucleotide sequence: TGTGCCACCAGCAGAGACAGGGTGCCCACCTACGAGCAGTACTTC. Translated, it gives CATSRDRVPTYEQYF.